What follows are 29 T cell receptor beta chains derived from one specimen sequenced in a study of T cell repertoires in ileal Crohn's disease. The assay was immunoSEQ multiplex PCR, and TCRdb's table has in-frame clones only and misses some. The table lists around 33,000 clones, just under 80% of them singletons. Specimen: ileal tissue. These TCRs come from an adult with Crohn's disease.

This chain links TRBV30 with TRBJ1-1; D might be TRBD1 (5 bases). Germline CDR1 GTSNPN, CDR2 SVGIG (reference sequence). This CDR3 region has 14 residues. The V and J ends lost 5 bases and 1 base respectively, with 14 bases between them. Written as DNA, the CDR3 is TGTGCCTGGGGTAAAACTACAGGGAACACTGAAGCTTTCTTT. Protein: CAWGKTTGNTEAFF. Based on the CDR3 plus reference TRBV30 and TRBJ1-1, the full variable domain is SQTIHQWPATLVQPVGSPLSLECTVEGTSNPNLYWYRQAAGRGLQLLFYSVGIGQISSEVPQNLSASRPQDRQFILSSKKLLLSDSGFYLCAWGKTTGNTEAFFGQGTRLTVV.

V usage is TRBV2 and J usage is TRBJ2-3; D is perhaps TRBD1 (6 bases). The CDR3 spans 16 residues. Germline V gives CDR1 SNHLY, CDR2 FYNNEI. The V end lost 3 bases, the J end lost 2 bases, and 15 bases lay between the germline ends. This chain's CDR3 is CASSDGTRAYTDTQYF. CDR3 sequence (DNA): TGTGCCAGCAGTGATGGGACACGGGCCTACACAGATACGCAGTATTTT.

The chain carries TRBV7-2 and TRBJ1-1; 8 bases line up with TRBD1. The CDR3 contains 15 residues. The V gene's germline CDR1 is SGHTA and CDR2 FQGNSA. V lost 1 base and J lost 0; bases outside the gene matches: 1. CDR3 region: CASSLGDRLNTEAFF. DNA of the CDR3: TGTGCCAGCAGCTTAGGGGACAGGTTGAACACTGAAGCTTTCTTT.

The chain employs TRBV4-2 and TRBJ2-1; TRBD2 agrees at 7 bases. Germline CDR1 is LGHNA and CDR2 is YNFKEQ. V shed 0 bases and J 2 bases; nucleotides not matched to a gene: 10. The CDR3 length is 18 residues. The CDR3 region has the DNA TGTGCCAGCAGCCAAGAATACGGGGGAGGGACTGCCTACAATGAGCAGTTCTTC. This encodes CASSQEYGGGTAYNEQFF.

The CDR3 sequence is CASSLAGSLEYEQYF. For the CDR3, the DNA is TGTGCCAGCAGCTTAGCTGGGAGCTTGGAATACGAGCAGTACTTC. V and J are TRBV7-2 and TRBJ2-7; perhaps TRBD2 as D (5 bases). CDR1 SGHTA and CDR2 FQGNSA come from the germline V gene. Trimming pared 0 bases from V and 4 bases from J, leaving 13 bases between. The CDR3 length is 15 residues.

The V call is TRBV27, the J call TRBJ2-2, with 8 bases identical to TRBD1. With V trimmed by 5 bases and J by 6 bases, 8 bases remained unmatched. This CDR3 is built from 15 residues. Germline lookup yields CDR1 MNHEY and CDR2 SMNVEV (reference sequence). The CDR3 DNA reads as TGTGCCAGCAGTCTCAGGGGGCGCAGCTCCGGGGAGCTGTTTTTT. Protein sequence: CASSLRGRSSGELFF.

CDR3 in DNA: TGCGCCAGCAGGCAGGGGGCAACTAATGAAAAACTGTTTTTT. It specifies CASRQGATNEKLFF. V usage is TRBV5-1 and J usage is TRBJ1-4; 7 nucleotides align to TRBD1. There are 14 residues in the CDR3. Germline CDR1 and CDR2: SGHRS and YFSETQ. V lost 5 bases to trimming and J lost 0 bases; unmatched junction nucleotides: 1.

This chain joins TRBV7-3 and TRBJ2-1; a weak D match, TRBD2 (6 bases). The CDR3 is 15 amino acids. The germline gives CDR1 SGHTA, CDR2 FQGTGA. V lost 5 bases and J 8 bases, leaving 19 bases between the germline ends. The CDR3 DNA follows: TGTGCCAGCAGCCCAAGACTAGTAGGGCGCTATGAGCAGTTCTTC. It specifies CASSPRLVGRYEQFF. Drawing the rest from reference TRBV7-3 and TRBJ2-1, the complete variable domain is GAGVSQTPSNKVTEKGKYVELRCDPISGHTALYWYRQSLGQGPEFLIYFQGTGAADDSGLPNDRFFAVRPEGSVSTLKIQRTERGDSAVYLCASSPRLVGRYEQFFGPGTRLTVL.

The rearrangement links TRBV9 to TRBJ2-7, with 8 bases identical to TRBD1. CDR1 and CDR2 from the germline V gene are SGDLS and YYNGEE. With 3 bases clipped from V and 0 bases from J, the junction kept 8 bases outside the gene matches. The CDR3 spans 16 residues. This CDR3 reads CASSARTGQSSYEQYF. CDR3 DNA sequence: TGTGCCAGCAGCGCTCGGACAGGGCAGAGCTCCTACGAGCAGTACTTC.

The V gene is TRBV7-3, the J gene TRBJ2-3; TRBD1 matches at 10 bases. J was trimmed by 6 bases and V by 5 bases; bases with no gene match: 5. Germline loops: CDR1 SGHTA, CDR2 FQGTGA. This CDR3 has 14 amino acids. CDR3 amino acids: CASSGTGAGDTQYF. The CDR3 bases are TGTGCCAGCAGCGGGACAGGGGCCGGCGATACGCAGTATTTT.

This chain connects TRBV2 to TRBJ2-5, with 7 bases that match TRBD2. The J call may be faulty, since TRBJ2-7 better matches the DNA end. The length of the CDR3 is 17 residues. CDR1 and CDR2 from the germline V gene are SNHLY and FYNNEI. The CDR3: CASSVKAGVILGYEQYF. The CDR3 bases are TGTGCCAGCAGTGTAAAGGCGGGAGTAATTCTGGGCTACGAGCAGTACTTC.

The V and J genes are TRBV18 and TRBJ1-1; D is undetermined. Germline loops: CDR1 KGHSH, CDR2 LQKENI. There are 13 residues in the CDR3. Between the trimmed V and J ends, which lost 5 bases and 3 bases, there was a span of 10 bases. In nucleotides, the CDR3 is TGTGCCAGCTCAAGACTTTCTGACACTGAAGCTTTCTTT. Protein: CASSRLSDTEAFF. Full variable domain (outside the CDR3, taken from reference TRBV18 and TRBJ1-1): NAGVMQNPRHLVRRRGQEARLRCSPMKGHSHVYWYRQLPEEGLKFMVYLQKENIIDESGMPKERFSAEFPKEGPSILRIQQVVRGDSAAYFCASSRLSDTEAFFGQGTRLTVV.

The chain is built from TRBV2 and TRBJ1-4, with a tentative D call TRBD1 (5 bases). V lost 4 bases and J 5 bases, leaving 14 bases between the germline ends. The germline CDR1 and CDR2 sequences are SNHLY and FYNNEI. The CDR3 has 15 amino acids. CDR3 nucleotide sequence: TGTGCCAGCAGTGGAAGAGGGACTGAAAATGAAAAACTGTTTTTT. Translating gives CASSGRGTENEKLFF.

This clone was detected a few times. The genes are TRBV14 and TRBJ1-2; D not certain. V lost 0 bases and J 7 bases, leaving 12 bases between the germline ends. This CDR3 comprises 14 residues. Germline V gene lookup returns CDR1 SGHDN and CDR2 FVKESK. CDR3 sequence reads: CASSQDLQSGGYTF. The CDR3 nucleotides read TGTGCCAGCAGCCAAGATCTACAGTCCGGTGGCTACACCTTC.

In its sample, this clone was seen a few times. The rearrangement joins TRBV30 to TRBJ2-1; 8 bases line up with TRBD2. The CDR3 runs 13 residues. V lost 0 bases and J lost 10; bases outside the gene matches: 5. Germline-derived CDR1 and CDR2 are GTSNPN and SVGIG (reference sequence). CDR3 bases: TGTGCCTGGAGTGTACTAGCGGCTAAAGAGCAGTTCTTC. This translates into CAWSVLAAKEQFF. The entire variable domain, with the rest obtained from reference TRBV30 and TRBJ2-1, is as follows: SQTIHQWPATLVQPVGSPLSLECTVEGTSNPNLYWYRQAAGRGLQLLFYSVGIGQISSEVPQNLSASRPQDRQFILSSKKLLLSDSGFYLCAWSVLAAKEQFFGPGTRLTVL.

This chain links TRBV6-5 with TRBJ2-7, with 9 bases fitting TRBD2. The J segment lost 6 bases and the V segment lost 9 bases, leaving 12 bases of the junction unmatched. The CDR3 covers 14 residues. CDR1 MNHEY and CDR2 SVGAGI come from the germline V gene. CDR3 amino acids: CASKKGLALIEQYF. CDR3 coding DNA: TGTGCCAGTAAGAAGGGACTAGCCCTAATCGAGCAGTACTTC.

The chain joins TRBV9 to TRBJ2-1; D perhaps matches TRBD2 (6 bases). Trimming removed 6 bases from V and 9 bases from J, with 19 bases in between. The CDR3 totals 14 residues. Germline lookup yields CDR1 SGDLS and CDR2 YYNGEE. CDR3 bases: TGTGCCAGCACTCGGAGGGCCAGAGTAAGTGAGCAGTTCTTC. Its translation is CASTRRARVSEQFF.

This clone was counted only a few times. The J gene is TRBJ2-2, the V gene TRBV4-1; 12 bases fit TRBD2. The ends lost 1 base at V and 4 bases at J; junction bases unmatched: 1. Germline CDR1 is MGHRA and CDR2 is YSYEKL. This CDR3 has 16 amino acids. The CDR3 spells CASSQGLAGVTGELFF. DNA of the CDR3: TGCGCCAGCAGCCAAGGACTAGCGGGAGTCACCGGGGAGCTGTTTTTT.

Worth noting for this clone: Compared with germline, one end of the junction differs, possibly owing to a read error. J is TRBJ1-4 and V is TRBV30; TRBD1 agrees at 11 bases. Germline V gene lookup returns CDR1 GTSNPN and CDR2 SVGIG (reference sequence). This CDR3 region has 12 residues. CDR3 residues: CAGQGAEEKLLF. DNA for the CDR3: TGTGCCGGACAGGGGGCCGAGGAAAAACTGCTTTTT.

The chain uses TRBV5-7 and TRBJ1-5; D is perhaps TRBD1 (5 bases). TRBV5-7 is filed as an ORF, its function uncertain. V was clipped by 4 bases and J by 5 bases, with 10 bases between them. This CDR3 comprises 13 residues. The CDR3 sequence: CASSPDSYQPQHF. In nucleotides, the CDR3 is TGTGCCAGCAGCCCCGACAGCTATCAGCCCCAGCATTTT.

The V and J genes are TRBV5-1 and TRBJ2-6; 7 nucleotides agree with TRBD1. V was clipped by 7 bases and J by 4 bases; unmatched bases: 5. Germline V gene sequence: CDR1 SGHRS, CDR2 YFSETQ. The CDR3 has 14 residues. CDR3 bases: TGCGCCAGCGCAGGGACAGCGGGGGCCAACGTCCTGACTTTC. This sequence encodes CASAGTAGANVLTF.

V gene TRBV7-9 combines with J gene TRBJ2-1; D gene unclear. Trimming took 5 bases from V and 5 from J, leaving 10 bases between them. The CDR3 sequence is 13 residues long. Germline V CDR1 and CDR2: SEHNR, FQNEAQ (reference sequence). CDR3 bases: TGTGCCAGCAGCCTTAGACTGAACAATGAGCAGTTCTTC. This translates into CASSLRLNNEQFF.

J is TRBJ1-3 and V is TRBV6-5; D not resolved. The CDR3 has 14 residues. Looked up from germline, CDR1 is MNHEY and CDR2 is SVGAGI. V was shortened by 2 bases and J by 4 bases, with 9 bases between the two germline ends. CDR3 DNA: TGTGCCAGCAGTTACACGGTCGGGGGAAACACCATATATTTT. This codes for CASSYTVGGNTIYF.

This clone was found once. The chain joins TRBV5-1 to TRBJ2-5; the match to TRBD1 covers 7 bases. The CDR3 covers 15 residues. Germline V CDR1 and CDR2: SGHRS, YFSETQ. V was pared by 4 bases and J by 0 bases, with 6 bases of the junction left unmatched. The CDR3 nucleotides are TGCGCCAGCAGCAAGAGAGGGACAGACCAAGAGACCCAGTACTTC. This gives the protein CASSKRGTDQETQYF.

This clone was detected only a few times. V usage is TRBV6-1 and J usage is TRBJ2-4; 7 nucleotides agree with TRBD1. The CDR3 is made up of 15 amino acids. V lost 2 bases and J lost 4; bases outside the gene matches: 5. From germline, CDR1 is MNHNS and CDR2 SASEGT. CDR3 loop: CASSEPTGPKNIQYF. The CDR3 nucleotides read TGTGCCAGCAGTGAACCGACAGGGCCAAAAAACATTCAGTACTTC.

The J gene is TRBJ1-1, the V gene TRBV21-1; the D call TRBD1 from the table was never checked on the DNA. TRBV21-1 is listed as a pseudogene. The CDR3 spans 9 residues. CDR3 nucleotides: TGTGCCAGCGTCCGACAGGGCCCCTTT. This codes for CASVRQGPF.

This chain uses TRBV2 with TRBJ2-7, with D maybe TRBD2 (6 bases). Germline assignment: CDR1 SNHLY and CDR2 FYNNEI. Between the trimmed V and J ends, which lost 5 bases and 3 bases, there was a span of 14 bases. This CDR3 region has 14 residues. The CDR3 here is CASSNGAGSYEQYF. Here the CDR3 DNA reads TGTGCCAGCAGTAATGGGGCGGGGAGCTACGAGCAGTACTTC.

This chain connects TRBV5-1 to TRBJ2-5; 8 bases are shared with TRBD2. Trimming at V came to 3 bases and at J to 5 bases, leaving 12 bases not matched to a gene. Germline CDR1 reads SGHRS; CDR2 reads YFSETQ. This CDR3 comprises 16 residues. CDR3 DNA: TGCGCCAGCAGCTATTCTAGCGGGTCGTTCCCGGAGACCCAGTACTTC. Amino acid sequence: CASSYSSGSFPETQYF.

In its sample, this clone was seen a few times. As DNA, the CDR3 is TGTGCCAGCAGTTACCTGGGGGGGATGTCAATCAATGAGCAGTTCTTC. It translates to CASSYLGGMSINEQFF. The chain uses TRBV6-5 and TRBJ2-1; the match to TRBD2 covers 7 bases. V was clipped by 2 bases and J by 6 bases; unmatched bases: 10. The germline V gene has CDR1 MNHEY and CDR2 SVGAGI. The length of the CDR3 is 16 residues.